This TCR beta chain originates from a study of cytomegalovirus exposure and HLA in healthy donors. Trimming pared 6 bases from V and 2 bases from J, leaving 17 bases between. This CDR3 region has 15 residues. Germline values: CDR1 SNHLY, CDR2 FYNNEI. Note on this clone: What it binds is not known.

Whole-study results and caveats: In a later analysis, TCR beta V- and J-gene trimming was associated with a missense DCLRE1C variant. Earlier analysis found most TCR beta V segments productive about 87% or about 30% of the time. Common viral pathogens (according to a later analysis) appeared linked to several of the most significant clusters. The majority of CMV-associated TCR beta chains were reported as apparently HLA-restricted in a later analysis.

With 60 Vbeta and 13 Jbeta primers, the PCR was carried out. Libraries were prepared by immunoSEQ multiplex PCR; TCRdb keeps only in-frame clonotypes and omits some of them. The sample lists 130,000 to 150,000 clones, 75% to 90% seen once, with around 4.1% in the top ten. This receptor was taken from a middle-aged man in good health and CMV-seronegative. This rearrangement joins TRBV2 to TRBJ2-7; possibly TRBD1 for D (5 bases). Input material: PBMCs. CDR3 region: CASRTTDRPPYEQYF. The CDR3 DNA reads TGTGCCAGCAGGACCACTGACAGACCTCCCTACGAGCAGTACTTC.